A single sample is the source of the 7 T cell receptor beta chains below, sequenced in a study of regulatory T cells in long-lasting Graves disease. In building TCR beta libraries, iRepertoire HTBI primers were used together with Arm-PCR of CDR3 regions. MiXCR was run by TCRdb on the multiplex PCR reads, yielding one entry per CDR3 protein. This table has 550,000 to 600,000 distinct CDR3 sequences, about 16% appearing once. Time point in this sample: newly diagnosed GD, antithyroid drugs for less than 3 months. With RNA extracted from PBMCs as input, the TCR library was made. Another study also made use of these data, one on T cells in Graves' hyperthyroidism and ophthalmopathy.

This specimen was peripheral blood mononuclear cells (PBMCs), taken at new diagnosis, from a patient treated with antithyroid drugs. The source of these receptors is a man aged 18 to 30 with Graves disease.

This clonotype was found many times. The chain uses TRBV7-9 and TRBJ2-3; 7 bases are shared with TRBD2. The V and J ends lost 11 bases and 4 bases, in that order; junction bases with no gene match: 6. The CDR3 loop spans 12 amino acids. Looked up from germline, CDR1 is SEHNR and CDR2 is FQNEAQ (reference sequence). CDR3 DNA sequence: TGTGCCGGCGGGAGTGGAGCAGATACGCAGTATTTT. It translates to CAGGSGADTQYF.

In this sample, this clonotype turned up a few times. V and J are TRBV24-1 and TRBJ1-1; D is undetermined. Germline V gives CDR1 KGHDR, CDR2 SFDVKD. This CDR3 spans 13 amino acids. Trimming left V 5 bases short and J 4 bases short, with 10 bases between. The CDR3 spells CATSGGGTTEAFF. CDR3 nucleotide sequence: TGTGCCACCAGTGGGGGTGGTACCACTGAAGCTTTCTTT.

This clonotype showed up many times. The CDR3 spells CAWSYRAGQPQHF. The CDR3 nucleotides read TGTGCCTGGAGCTACAGGGCAGGACAGCCCCAGCATTTT. The chain couples TRBV30 to TRBJ1-5; D might be TRBD1 (6 bases). From germline, CDR1 is GTSNPN and CDR2 SVGIG (reference sequence). The V and J ends lost 3 bases and 7 bases respectively, with 13 bases between them. CDR3 length: 13 residues.

This chain links TRBV5-1 with TRBJ1-2; D is ambiguous. With 0 bases removed from V and 8 bases from J, the gap between germline ends came to 11 bases. Per germline, CDR1 SGHRS and CDR2 YFSETQ. This CDR3 is 13 amino acids long. The CDR3 loop reads CASSLAGHSGYTF. The DNA of the CDR3 is TGCGCCAGCAGCTTGGCTGGGCATAGCGGCTACACCTTC.

This clonotype appeared many times. At one end, the junction sequence differs from germline, possibly due to a read error. V is TRBV6-2 or TRBV6-3 and J is TRBJ2-7; D gene uncertain. The CDR3 is 11 residues long. The germline V gene encodes CDR1 MNHEY and CDR2 SVGEGT. The CDR3 coding sequence is TGTGCCAGCAGCTACTCCACAGAGCAGTACTTC. Translated: CASSYSTEQYF.

This clonotype appeared a few times. The chain has TRBV20-1 and TRBJ2-1; 9 nucleotides match TRBD2. The CDR3 covers 14 residues. The V segment lost 6 bases and the J segment 0 bases; nucleotides outside the gene matches: 3. Germline values: CDR1 DFQATT, CDR2 SNEGSKA (reference sequence). The CDR3 coding sequence is TGCAGTGCGACGACTAGCGGCTCCTACAATGAGCAGTTCTTC. It specifies CSATTSGSYNEQFF.

There are many counts of this clonotype. The chain uses TRBV10-2 and TRBJ1-2; the D gene is possibly TRBD1 (5 bases). V lost 0 bases, J lost 0 bases, and 11 bases lay in between. Germline CDR1 and CDR2: WSHSY and SAAADI. This CDR3 contains 16 residues. The CDR3 here is CASSESIGGTNYGYTF. The CDR3 nucleotides read TGCGCCAGCAGTGAGTCTATTGGGGGAACTAACTATGGCTACACCTTC.